Listed below are T cell receptor beta chains from one sample, sequenced in a study of OX40 agonist ivuxolimab in advanced cancers. Using immunoSEQ multiplex PCR, the repertoire was profiled, and TCRdb retains in-frame clones only, with some absent. Among about 18,000 clones, roughly 71% were seen once, and the ten largest hold under 25%. The source was CD4+ or CD8+ T cells sorted from blood, collected in a trial of the OX40 agonist ivuxolimab. Receptors originate from an adult with an advanced solid tumor such as melanoma, head and neck, liver or kidney cancer. Both conserved end residues are part of each CDR3. The D gene is left open where the match is weak. The size field is filled for only some rows; it gives once, few, many or a size class.

CDR3 length,J gene,clone size,V gene,D gene,CDR3 DNA,CDR3 protein
13,TRBJ1-1,few,TRBV30,.,TGTGCCTGGAGTGGACAGCTGAACACTGAAGCTTTCTTT,CAWSGQLNTEAFF
13,TRBJ2-7,.,TRBV5-4,.,TGTGCCAGCACCATGACAGGAGCCTACGAGCAGTACTTC,CASTMTGAYEQYF
13,TRBJ2-5,.,TRBV7-7,.,TGTGCTAGCGGCGGGGCAGCCCAAGAGACCCAGTACTTC,CASGGAAQETQYF
15,TRBJ2-5,.,TRBV5-6,TRBD1,TGTGCCAGCAGCTTGGTTTCAGGGGGAGTGGAGACCCAGTACTTC,CASSLVSGGVETQYF
14,TRBJ2-7,once,TRBV5-1,.,TGCGCCAGCAGCTTGGCCCCGGAGTCCTACGAGCAGTACTTC,CASSLAPESYEQYF
17,TRBJ2-3,once,TRBV11-2,.,TGTGCCAGCAGCCAATCCGGGACCGACCTGGGAGCAGATACGCAGTATTTT,CASSQSGTDLGADTQYF
16,TRBJ2-1,.,TRBV27,TRBD2,TGTGCCAGCAGTCCGGCGGGACTAGCGGGCCACAATGAGCAGTTCTTC,CASSPAGLAGHNEQFF
14,TRBJ2-7,once,TRBV11-2,TRBD1,TGTGCCAGCAGCCTAGGACAGGGCGGCCGCGAGCAGTACTTC,CASSLGQGGREQYF
17,TRBJ2-1,.,TRBV14,.,TGTGCCAGCAGCCAAGATATATGGCGAAGCTCCTACAATGAGCAGTTCTTC,CASSQDIWRSSYNEQFF
16,TRBJ2-1,once,TRBV28,.,TGTGCCAGCAGTTTAAAGTGGGAGGTATTTTACAATGAGCAGTTCTTC,CASSLKWEVFYNEQFF
10,TRBJ2-7,.,TRBV21-1,.,TGTGCCAGCAGCAAGGAGGAGCAGTACTTC,CASSKEEQYF
14,TRBJ2-3,once,TRBV4-3,.,TGCGCCAGCAGCCAAGGCTTAGGCACAGATACGCAGTATTTT,CASSQGLGTDTQYF
15,TRBJ1-1,.,TRBV7-3,.,TGTGCCAGCAGCCTCACAAGGGGGATGAACACTGAAGCTTTCTTT,CASSLTRGMNTEAFF
14,TRBJ1-1,.,TRBV9,.,TGTGCCAGCAGCTCGTCAGGGGAGCATACTGAAGCTTTCTTT,CASSSSGEHTEAFF
18,TRBJ2-5,.,TRBV28,TRBD2,TGTGCCAGCAGTTTCCGGACTAGCGGACTGGTTCTCCAAGAGACCCAGTACTTC,CASSFRTSGLVLQETQYF
16,TRBJ2-3,.,TRBV7-8,TRBD2,TGTGCCAGCAGCTTGCTAGCGGGAGGGCCCCCAGATACGCAGTATTTT,CASSLLAGGPPDTQYF
14,TRBJ1-2,.,TRBV30,.,TGTGCCTGGAGTGTACTGTGGGGGGCGAATGGCTACACCTTC,CAWSVLWGANGYTF
13,TRBJ2-7,.,TRBV6-5,TRBD1,TGTGCCAGCACTGGACAGGGGACGTACGAGCAGTACTTC,CASTGQGTYEQYF
15,TRBJ2-3,.,TRBV7-9,.,TGTGCCAGCAGCGCTCCGGGACTCAGCACAGATACGCAGTATTTT,CASSAPGLSTDTQYF
15,TRBJ2-1,.,TRBV19,TRBD2,TGTGCCAGTAGTCTTACCGGGACTAGCCCAGATGAGCAGTTCTTC,CASSLTGTSPDEQFF
16,TRBJ2-3,.,TRBV4-3,TRBD1,TGCGCCAGCAGCCTGCTTTTGACAGGGGGCACAGATACGCAGTATTTT,CASSLLLTGGTDTQYF
15,TRBJ2-4,.,TRBV2,TRBD2,TGTGCCAGCAGTACTAGCGGGAGAGGTAAAAACATTCAGTACTTC,CASSTSGRGKNIQYF
13,TRBJ2-7,few,TRBV19,.,TGTGCCAGTAGTATGAAGGGTCCATACGAGCAGTACTTC,CASSMKGPYEQYF
13,TRBJ2-3,.,TRBV7-3,.,TGTGCCAGCAGCCTCAAAGGCACAGATACGCAGTATTTT,CASSLKGTDTQYF
13,TRBJ1-2,medium-sized,TRBV30,TRBD1,TGTGCCTGGAGTGTAGGGACAGCGCGAGGCTACACCTTC,CAWSVGTARGYTF
15,TRBJ2-3,.,TRBV7-9,.,TGTGCCAGCAGTTCCCGGGACGCATCCGGGGATACGCAGTATTTT,CASSSRDASGDTQYF
15,TRBJ2-3,.,TRBV6-5,.,TGTGCCAGCAGTCCAGATAGCGGTTACACAGATACGCAGTATTTT,CASSPDSGYTDTQYF
13,TRBJ1-5,.,TRBV30,TRBD1,TGTGCCTGGAGTGTCGACAGGGATCAGCCCCAGCATTTT,CAWSVDRDQPQHF